This entry is about one TCR beta chain. The CDR3 is cut off 3 residues early in the read; its end comes from the germline J gene. This entry is derived from a study of T cells in women clearing cervical HPV infection. The CDR3 spans 13 residues. The germline V gene encodes CDR1 GTSNPN and CDR2 SVGIG (reference sequence). Sequenced by immunoSEQ multiplex PCR; TCRdb stores in-frame clones only, minus some. Its table records approximately 49,000 clones. The specimen sequenced was blood buffy coat. V gene TRBV30 combines with J gene TRBJ1-1; D unresolved. The clonotype comes from a woman between 18 and 69 years old with a cervical HPV16 infection that either progressed to CIN3+ or cleared (not recorded which). CDR3 protein: CAWSGLSRADAFF. CDR3 DNA (partial): TGTGCCTGGAGTGGGCTTTCGAGGGCCGAT.